This entry lists 23 T cell receptor beta chains sequenced from one sample in a study of T cells expressing NK-cell markers. After re-calling the 5' RACE reads, TCRdb lists one entry per CDR3 protein, DNA absent. This sample's clone table lists roughly 420,000 distinct CDR3 sequences. Sample: blood T cells: a sorted CD56 or NKG2C T cell subset, CD4+ or CD8+ T cells, or bulk PBMC T cells (not recorded which). These receptor sequences come from a woman aged 18 to 75 in good health.

This chain links TRBV19 with TRBJ2-3; TCRdb picks TRBD1, but there is no DNA to check that call. In germline, CDR1 is LNHDA, CDR2 SQIVND (reference sequence). This CDR3 comprises 16 residues. The CDR3 protein is CASSIGTVPSTDTQYF.

The CDR3 reads CSARVQSVNTEAFF. The V gene is TRBV20-1, the J gene TRBJ1-1. The germline CDR1 and CDR2 sequences are DFQATT and SNEGSKA (reference sequence). The CDR3 is 14 amino acids.

The J gene is TRBJ2-4, the V gene TRBV12-3 or TRBV12-4; TCRdb calls TRBD1, which cannot be checked without DNA. The CDR3 has 12 amino acids. The CDR3 reads CASSGQKNIQYF.

The chain has TRBV4-1 and TRBJ2-1. Germline CDR1 reads MGHRA; CDR2 reads YSYEKL. The CDR3 covers 14 residues. This CDR3 is CASSQESGYNEQFF.

The gene calls are TRBV27 and TRBJ1-2; the TRBD1 assignment by TCRdb is unverifiable without DNA. Germline V gene data show CDR1 as MNHEY and CDR2 as SMNVEV (reference sequence). The CDR3 is 14 residues long. CDR3 in amino acids: CASSATGGGDGYTF.

The V gene is TRBV18, the J gene TRBJ1-5; the D call from TCRdb, TRBD1, cannot be confirmed without DNA. The CDR3 spans 16 residues. Germline assignment: CDR1 KGHSH and CDR2 LQKENI. The CDR3 sequence is CASSPPRTGVSQPQHF.

V gene TRBV7-2 combines with J gene TRBJ1-6. CDR3 length: 17 amino acids. Per the germline V gene, CDR1 is SGHTA and CDR2 is FQGNSA. The CDR3 protein is CASSLMGGEYSNSPLHF.

This sequence joins TRBV10-3 and TRBJ1-1. CDR3 length equals 14 residues. Germline loops: CDR1 ENHRY, CDR2 SYGVKD. CDR3 sequence reads: CAISESAGGTEAFF.

The chain uses TRBV20-1 and TRBJ2-1; the TCRdb D gene call, TRBD1, has no DNA to confirm it. This CDR3 is built from 17 residues. The germline CDR1 and CDR2 sequences are DFQATT and SNEGSKA (reference sequence). This chain's CDR3 is CSAPGTGAAFSYNEQFF.

This chain joins TRBV5-6 and TRBJ1-4; TCRdb returns TRBD1, unconfirmable since there is no DNA. The CDR3 covers 16 residues. CDR1 and CDR2 from the germline V gene are SGHDT and YYEEEE. The CDR3 region is CASSTGPGQGYEKLFF.

The chain links TRBV21-1 to TRBJ2-7; checking the TCRdb D call of TRBD2 is not possible without DNA. TRBV21-1 is recorded as a pseudogene. This CDR3 region has 14 residues. The CDR3 spells CASSTGDLSYEQYF.

The chain has TRBV19 and TRBJ2-3; without DNA, the TCRdb call of TRBD2 cannot be checked. Germline V gene data show CDR1 as LNHDA and CDR2 as SQIVND (reference sequence). The CDR3 consists of 18 residues. CDR3 residues: CASSTSFGLAGGPDTQYF.

J is TRBJ2-5 and V is TRBV6-2 or TRBV6-3; no DNA is available, so the TRBD1 call from TCRdb remains unchecked. The CDR3 runs 16 residues. In germline, CDR1 is MNHEY, CDR2 SVGEGT. CDR3 loop: CASSYSQGPTQETQYF.

The chain has TRBV5-1 and TRBJ2-5; the TRBD2 assignment by TCRdb is unverifiable without DNA. The germline V gene encodes CDR1 SGHRS and CDR2 YFSETQ. The CDR3 totals 18 residues. CDR3 region: CASRRGGLAGGSQETQYF. The variable domain in full, completed from reference TRBV5-1 and TRBJ2-5, reads KAGVTQTPRYLIKTRGQQVTLSCSPISGHRSVSWYQQTPGQGLQFLFEYFSETQRNKGNFPGRFSGRQFSNSRSEMNVSTLELGDSALYLCASRRGGLAGGSQETQYFGPGTRLLVL.

This rearrangement joins TRBV7-2 to TRBJ1-3. Germline V CDR1 and CDR2: SGHTA, FQGNSA. The CDR3 consists of 12 residues. CDR3 sequence: CASSQWGNTIYF.

The chain is built from TRBV7-2 and TRBJ2-5; checking the TCRdb D call of TRBD2 is not possible without DNA. The CDR3 extends over 16 amino acids. The germline CDR1 and CDR2 sequences are SGHTA and FQGNSA. The CDR3 sequence is CASSATWTRAQETQYF. The full variable domain, with the rest looked up from reference TRBV7-2 and TRBJ2-5, is GAGVSQSPSNKVTEKGKDVELRCDPISGHTALYWYRQSLGQGLEFLIYFQGNSAPDKSGLPSDRFSAERTGGSVSTLTIQRTQQEDSAVYLCASSATWTRAQETQYFGPGTRLLVL.

The chain carries TRBV24-1 and TRBJ2-2. Germline CDR1 reads KGHDR; CDR2 reads SFDVKD. The CDR3 extends over 16 amino acids. The CDR3 spells CATSDPWRANTGELFF.

The gene calls are TRBV20-1 and TRBJ2-7; TCRdb lists TRBD2, though no DNA is available to test this call. Germline CDR1 is DFQATT and CDR2 is SNEGSKA (reference sequence). This CDR3 region has 15 residues. This chain's CDR3 is CSASGISGGVYEQYF.

The chain recombines TRBV4-3 with TRBJ2-1; TCRdb's D call, TRBD1, is unchecked because there is no DNA. CDR3 length equals 17 residues. In germline, CDR1 is LGHNA, CDR2 YSLEER. CDR3 sequence reads: CASSQVLPGQGPNEQFF.

The chain carries TRBV7-9 and TRBJ1-2; TCRdb returns TRBD1, unconfirmable since there is no DNA. There are 16 residues in the CDR3. Germline V gene sequence: CDR1 SEHNR, CDR2 FQNEAQ (reference sequence). CDR3 in amino acids: CASSSGTGAYNYGYTF.

The chain recombines TRBV5-1 with TRBJ2-3; with no DNA, the TCRdb D assignment of TRBD1 cannot be verified. The germline V gene has CDR1 SGHRS and CDR2 YFSETQ. The CDR3 runs to 14 residues. This CDR3 reads CASSIRQGTDTQYF.

This sequence joins TRBV11-2 and TRBJ2-1. CDR3 length equals 12 residues. Germline V gives CDR1 SGHAT, CDR2 FQNNGV. The CDR3 reads CASSLEGFEQFF.

The V and J genes are TRBV18 and TRBJ2-1; the D call of TRBD2 rests on TCRdb alone, since no DNA is present to check it. Germline V gene sequence: CDR1 KGHSH, CDR2 LQKENI. This CDR3 contains 13 residues. CDR3 sequence: CASSPRLADEQFF.